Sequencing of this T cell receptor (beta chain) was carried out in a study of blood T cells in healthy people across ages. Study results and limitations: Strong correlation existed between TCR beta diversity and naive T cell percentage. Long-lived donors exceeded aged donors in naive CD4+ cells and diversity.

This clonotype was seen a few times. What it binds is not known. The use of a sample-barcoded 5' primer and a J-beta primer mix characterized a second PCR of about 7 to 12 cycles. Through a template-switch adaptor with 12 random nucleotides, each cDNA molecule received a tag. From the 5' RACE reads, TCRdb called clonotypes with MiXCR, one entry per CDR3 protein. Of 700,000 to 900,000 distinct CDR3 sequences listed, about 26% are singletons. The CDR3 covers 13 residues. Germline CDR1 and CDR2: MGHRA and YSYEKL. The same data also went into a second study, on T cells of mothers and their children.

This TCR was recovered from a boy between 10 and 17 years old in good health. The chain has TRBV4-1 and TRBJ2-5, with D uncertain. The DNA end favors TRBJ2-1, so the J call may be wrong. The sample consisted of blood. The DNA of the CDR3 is TGCGCCAGCAGACTAATGGAGTCCAATGAGCAGTTCTTC. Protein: CASRLMESNEQFF.